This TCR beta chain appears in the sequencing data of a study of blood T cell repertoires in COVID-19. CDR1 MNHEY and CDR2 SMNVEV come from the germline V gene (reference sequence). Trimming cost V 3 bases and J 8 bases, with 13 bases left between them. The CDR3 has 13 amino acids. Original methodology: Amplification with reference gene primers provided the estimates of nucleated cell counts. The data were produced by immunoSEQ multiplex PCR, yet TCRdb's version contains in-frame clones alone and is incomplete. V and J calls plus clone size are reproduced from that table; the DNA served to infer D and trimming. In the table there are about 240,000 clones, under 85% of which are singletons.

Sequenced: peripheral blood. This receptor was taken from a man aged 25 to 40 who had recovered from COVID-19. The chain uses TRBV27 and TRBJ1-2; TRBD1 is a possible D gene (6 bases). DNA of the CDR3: TGTGCCAGCAGTTTCGGGGGGGCGGTAGGCTACACCTTC. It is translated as CASSFGGAVGYTF.